This T cell receptor (beta chain) was retrieved from a study of Graves' ophthalmopathy and Graves' hyperthyroidism (dated by TCRdb to about 2018). The study in broad terms: Peripheral blood samples were taken at the time of initial diagnosis, before any treatment was given. The approximately 90 discovery patients were randomly split 7:3 into training and test sets. A discovery set of 90 to 100 patients (more than 40 ophthalmopathy, 60 or so stable hyperthyroidism) was enrolled to explore V-J signatures distinguishing ophthalmopathy from hyperthyroidism. Following sampling, methimazole starting at 30 mg daily was administered to hyperthyroidism patients, and high-dose intravenous methylprednisolone was administered to ophthalmopathy patients. In total, around 130 blood samples were TCR-sequenced: approximately 40 ophthalmopathy, under 80 hyperthyroidism and roughly 17 hyperthyroidism-to-ophthalmopathy patients. In more than five hyperthyroidism patients, T-cell repertoires of thyroid tissue and blood were compared. TCR beta repertoire signatures were used to distinguish Graves' ophthalmopathy from Graves' hyperthyroidism and to predict progression to ophthalmopathy. The independent validation cohort included about 19 hyperthyroidism patients plus 17 patients who later progressed from hyperthyroidism to ophthalmopathy. Study-level results and caveats: No statistical method was used to predetermine the sample size, and group allocation was not hidden from the investigators. Most of the expanded thyroid clonotypes with a frequency above 0.001 were also detected in blood, and it was suggested that the thyroid immune response may be reflected by blood repertoires. The 13-signature model separated ophthalmopathy from stable hyperthyroidism with roughly 89% sensitivity and 81.08% specificity in cross-validation, and 80%/75% in the test set. In validation, the model predicted ophthalmopathy progression with about 70% sensitivity and roughly 72% specificity; about a dozen predicted patients were CT-confirmed with GO in a median of around 6.5 months.

The CDR3 runs 13 residues from the cysteine to the phenylalanine. Only the CDR3 portion is preserved as DNA: 39 bases, with reading frame beginning at the first base. Between the V and J ends, shortened by 1 base and 5 bases respectively, the junction contains 10 bases. Sequences GTSNPN (CDR1) and SVGIG (CDR2) are obtained from the germline V gene (reference sequence). Patients with ophthalmopathy had moderately to severely active disease, with a Clinical Activity Score of 3 or more, a NOSPECS grade of 4 or more, and a disease duration of less than 3 months. Patients with other autoimmune diseases, uncontrolled infections, pregnancy or lactation were excluded from the study. Diagnosis was based on clinical symptoms, serum thyroxine, TRAb, thyroid ultrasound and orbital computed tomography. PBMCs were isolated from 7.5 to 10 ml of fresh peripheral blood by Ficoll-Paque density gradient centrifugation. Trizol reagent was used to extract the total RNA, and its quality was then checked on an Agilent 2100 Bioanalyzer.

At least ten counts were recorded for this clonotype. No antigen is known for it. No per-base quality is available; no much larger clone lies one base away. For repertoire sequencing, the TCR beta CDR3 regions were amplified from RNA transcripts. The first round of RT-PCR was done with HTBI primers and the Qiagen OneStep RT-PCR kit, and was followed by a second round of multiplex PCR, then size selection and purification. Sequencing of the libraries was carried out on an Illumina HiSeq2000 in paired-end mode with 100 bp reads. In the source study's methods: SOAPnuke was used to process the reads, throwing out any read that had adapters, had uncalled bases, had a mean Phred below 15, or lacked an exact constant-primer or identifier match. COPE v1.2.5 was used to merge high-quality paired reads. Each unique nucleotide sequence was treated as a clonotype, and MiTCR v1.1 was used to align the clonotypes to the IMGT TRB V, D and J references. The analysis was limited to V-J combinations with a frequency above 0.0001, which together covered around 99% of the repertoires. For each V-J combination, a TCR clonal expansion and chaos score was defined as F50 clonal expansion divided by the chaos observed in the TCRdist matrix. Welch's t-statistics and random forest were used to narrow the features down to around 12 V-J combinations, which were then fed into a naive Bayes classifier. The Morisita-Horn index was used to measure how similar the thyroid and blood repertoires were. The public reads were reprocessed in TCRdb via fastp at Q25 and MiXCR, keeping in-frame beta chains. Every distinct CDR3 protein forms one entry, paired with its most common genes and DNA. The V and J calls come from TCRdb's annotation, not from the publication. The sample yields approximately 210,000 distinct CDR3 sequences; over 25% were counted once. The ten largest clones add up to around 10% of the sample.

Specimen: peripheral blood. The V and J segments used are TRBV30 and TRBJ2-3, and the D gene may be TRBD1, 6 bases matching. This TCR derives from a man aged 50 to 60 with Graves' ophthalmopathy. Donor details come from another sample of the same person, matched by shared clones. The DNA is as follows: TGTGCCTGGAGTGAACAGGGAAAAGATACGCAGTATTTT. This sequence encodes CAWSEQGKDTQYF.